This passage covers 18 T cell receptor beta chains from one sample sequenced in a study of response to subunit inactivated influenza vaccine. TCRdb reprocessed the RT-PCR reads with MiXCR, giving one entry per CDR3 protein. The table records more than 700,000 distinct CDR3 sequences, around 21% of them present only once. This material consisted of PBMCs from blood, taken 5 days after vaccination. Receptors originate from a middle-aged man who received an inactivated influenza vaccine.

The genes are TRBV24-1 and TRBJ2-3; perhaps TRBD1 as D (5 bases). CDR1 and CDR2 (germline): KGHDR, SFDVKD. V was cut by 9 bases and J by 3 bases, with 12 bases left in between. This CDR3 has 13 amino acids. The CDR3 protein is CATAKGQTDTQYF. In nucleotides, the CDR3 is TGTGCCACCGCGAAAGGACAAACAGATACGCAGTATTTT.

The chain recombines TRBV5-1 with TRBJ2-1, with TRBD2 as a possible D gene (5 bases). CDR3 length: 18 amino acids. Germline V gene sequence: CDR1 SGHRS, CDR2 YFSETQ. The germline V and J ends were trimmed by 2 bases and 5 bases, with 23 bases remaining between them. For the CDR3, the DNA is TGCGCCAGCAGCTTTGAGGGTACCCGAAGGGATGCCCACAATGAGCAGTTCTTC. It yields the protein CASSFEGTRRDAHNEQFF.

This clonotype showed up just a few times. The DNA of the CDR3 is TGTGCCAGCAGCCAAGATAGGGCGGGACTCTCCTCCAGTGAGCAGTTCTTC. Translating gives CASSQDRAGLSSSEQFF. This sequence joins TRBV3-1 and TRBJ2-1; D perhaps matches TRBD2 (6 bases). V was trimmed by 0 bases and J by 9 bases, leaving 21 bases between them. Germline V CDR1 and CDR2: LGHDT, YNNKEL (reference sequence). The CDR3 contains 17 residues.

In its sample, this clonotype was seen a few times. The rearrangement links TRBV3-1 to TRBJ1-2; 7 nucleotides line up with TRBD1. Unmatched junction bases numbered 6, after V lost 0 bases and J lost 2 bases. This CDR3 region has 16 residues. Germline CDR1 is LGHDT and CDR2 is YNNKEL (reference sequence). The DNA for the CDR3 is TGTGCCAGCAGCCAAGAATGGGACAGAAGAAACTATGGCTACACCTTC. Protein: CASSQEWDRRNYGYTF.

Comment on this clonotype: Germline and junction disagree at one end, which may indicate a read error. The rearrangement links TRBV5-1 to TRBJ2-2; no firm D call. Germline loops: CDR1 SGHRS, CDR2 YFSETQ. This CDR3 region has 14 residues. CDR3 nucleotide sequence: TGCGCCAGCAGCTTGGGGCAGAACATCGGGGAGCTGTTTTTT. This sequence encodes CASSLGQNIGELFF.

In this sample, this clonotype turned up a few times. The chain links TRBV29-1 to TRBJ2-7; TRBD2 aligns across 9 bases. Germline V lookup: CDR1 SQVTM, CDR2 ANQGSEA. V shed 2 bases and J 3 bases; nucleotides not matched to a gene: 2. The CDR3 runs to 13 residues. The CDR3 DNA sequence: TGCAGCGTTGAACTAGCGGGGTACTACGAGCAGTACTTC. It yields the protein CSVELAGYYEQYF.

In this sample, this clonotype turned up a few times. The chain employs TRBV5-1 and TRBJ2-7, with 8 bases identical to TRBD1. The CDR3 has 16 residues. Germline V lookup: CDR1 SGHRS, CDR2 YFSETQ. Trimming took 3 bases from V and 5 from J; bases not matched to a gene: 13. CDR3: CASSSTLDRGSDEQYF. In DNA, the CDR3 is TGCGCCAGCAGCTCGACCCTAGACAGGGGATCGGACGAGCAGTACTTC.

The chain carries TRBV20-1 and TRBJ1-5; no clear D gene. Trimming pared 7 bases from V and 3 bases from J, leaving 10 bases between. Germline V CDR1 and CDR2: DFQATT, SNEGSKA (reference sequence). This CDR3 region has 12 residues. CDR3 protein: CSGAGSNQPQHF. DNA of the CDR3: TGCAGTGGCGCTGGGTCCAATCAGCCCCAGCATTTT.

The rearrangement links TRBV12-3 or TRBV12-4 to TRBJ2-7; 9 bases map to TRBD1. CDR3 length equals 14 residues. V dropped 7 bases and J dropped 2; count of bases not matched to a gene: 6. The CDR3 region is CASNGQGNAYEQYF. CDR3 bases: TGTGCCAGCAACGGACAGGGGAACGCCTACGAGCAGTACTTC.

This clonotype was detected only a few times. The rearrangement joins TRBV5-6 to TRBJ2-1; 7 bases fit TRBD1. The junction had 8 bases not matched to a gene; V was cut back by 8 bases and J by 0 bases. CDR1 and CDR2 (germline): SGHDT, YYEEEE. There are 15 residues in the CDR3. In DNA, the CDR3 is TGTGCCAGACGACGGGACAGAGGCTCCTACAATGAGCAGTTCTTC. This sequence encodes CARRRDRGSYNEQFF. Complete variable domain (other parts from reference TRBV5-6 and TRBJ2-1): DAGVTQSPTHLIKTRGQQVTLRCSPKSGHDTVSWYQQALGQGPQFIFQYYEEEERQRGNFPDRFSGHQFPNYSSELNVNALLLGDSALYLCARRRDRGSYNEQFFGPGTRLTVL.

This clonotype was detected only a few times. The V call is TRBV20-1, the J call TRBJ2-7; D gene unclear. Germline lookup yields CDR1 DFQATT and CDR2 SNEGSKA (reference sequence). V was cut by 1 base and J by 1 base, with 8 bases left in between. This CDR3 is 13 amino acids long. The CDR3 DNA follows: TGCAGTGCTAGAGTCGGACCATCCTACGAGCAGTACTTC. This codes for CSARVGPSYEQYF.

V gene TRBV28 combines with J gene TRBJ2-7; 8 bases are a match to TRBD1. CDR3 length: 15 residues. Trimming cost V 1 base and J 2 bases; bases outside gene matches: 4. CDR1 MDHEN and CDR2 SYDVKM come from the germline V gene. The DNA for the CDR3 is TGTGCCAGCAGTTTATTCAGGGGGCCCCCCTACGAGCAGTACTTC. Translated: CASSLFRGPPYEQYF.

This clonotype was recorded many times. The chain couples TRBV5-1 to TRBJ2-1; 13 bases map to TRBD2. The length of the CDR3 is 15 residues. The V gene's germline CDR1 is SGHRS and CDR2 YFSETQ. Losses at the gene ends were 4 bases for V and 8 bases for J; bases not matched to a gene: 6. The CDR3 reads CASSQTSGRFDEQFF. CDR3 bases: TGCGCCAGCAGCCAGACTAGCGGGAGGTTTGATGAGCAGTTCTTC.

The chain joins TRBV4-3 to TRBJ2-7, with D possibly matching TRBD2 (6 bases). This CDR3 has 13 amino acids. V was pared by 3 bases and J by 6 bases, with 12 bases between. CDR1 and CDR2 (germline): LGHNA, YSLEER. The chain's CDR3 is CASSQWWGVEQYF. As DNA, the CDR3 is TGCGCCAGCAGCCAGTGGTGGGGGGTCGAGCAGTACTTC.

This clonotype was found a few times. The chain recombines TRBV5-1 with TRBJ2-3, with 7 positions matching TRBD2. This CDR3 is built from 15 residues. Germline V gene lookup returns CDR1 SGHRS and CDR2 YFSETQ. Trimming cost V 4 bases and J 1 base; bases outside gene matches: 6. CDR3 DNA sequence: TGCGCCAGCAGCGGGAGCACTAGCGGCACAGATACGCAGTATTTT. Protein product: CASSGSTSGTDTQYF.

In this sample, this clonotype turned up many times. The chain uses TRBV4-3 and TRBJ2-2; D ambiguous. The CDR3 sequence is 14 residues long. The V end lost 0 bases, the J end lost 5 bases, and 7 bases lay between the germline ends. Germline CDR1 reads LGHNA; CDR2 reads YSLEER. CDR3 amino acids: CASSQDLGTGELFF. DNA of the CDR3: TGCGCCAGCAGCCAAGATCTGGGTACCGGGGAGCTGTTTTTT.

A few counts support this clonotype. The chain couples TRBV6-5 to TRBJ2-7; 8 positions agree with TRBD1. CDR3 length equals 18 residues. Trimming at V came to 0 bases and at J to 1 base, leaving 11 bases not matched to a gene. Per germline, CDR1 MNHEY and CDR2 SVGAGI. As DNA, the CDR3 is TGTGCCAGCAGTTACTCGGGAGGACAGGGCTTGTTTTCCTACGAGCAGTACTTC. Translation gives CASSYSGGQGLFSYEQYF.

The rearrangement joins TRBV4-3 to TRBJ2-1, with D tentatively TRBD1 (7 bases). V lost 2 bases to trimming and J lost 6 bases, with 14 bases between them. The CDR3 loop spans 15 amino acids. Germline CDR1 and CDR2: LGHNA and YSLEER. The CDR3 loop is CASSQLFQGGNEQFF. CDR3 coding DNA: TGCGCCAGCAGCCAATTGTTCCAGGGGGGCAATGAGCAGTTCTTC.